What follows describes a single TCR beta chain. No antigen is known for it. Only in-frame clones appear in the TCRdb table, and some are missing; sequencing was by immunoSEQ multiplex PCR. This table holds around 30,000 clones, 65% to 85% found once. The ends were cut back, 4 bases at V and 3 bases at J, with 10 bases in the middle. Germline CDR1 reads SGHRS; CDR2 reads YFSETQ. This CDR3 spans 13 amino acids. The data are from a study of neoadjuvant nivolumab and ipilimumab in lung cancer. The wider study: Nivolumab 3 mg/kg was given days 1, 15 and 29, plus ipilimumab 1 mg/kg day 1 in combination.

Whole-study results and caveats: From pretherapy to surgery, tumor richness and clonality rose with dual therapy. Blood richness before therapy tracked richness in tumors resected after neoadjuvant therapy. TCR clonality did not significantly correlate with pathologic tumor regression.

This chain joins TRBV5-1 and TRBJ1-2; possibly TRBD1 for D (6 bases). The sequence was obtained from an adult with non-small cell lung cancer. The sequencing used peripheral blood, collected before neoadjuvant nivolumab, alone or with ipilimumab. In nucleotides, the CDR3 is TGCGCCAGCAGCACCGGGGGGCACTATGGCTACACCTTC. Translating gives CASSTGGHYGYTF.